The 9 T cell receptor beta chains reported below all come from one sample, sequenced in a study of T cells in Graves' hyperthyroidism and ophthalmopathy. The investigators amplified TCR beta CDR3 regions from RNA transcripts. TCR CDR3 underwent first-round RT-PCR with the HTBI primer set. MiXCR, run by TCRdb on the multiplex PCR reads, gives a single entry per CDR3 protein. The sample records about 380,000 distinct CDR3 sequences, approximately 15% being singletons. The source material was blood. The receptors come from a woman aged 55-69 years with Graves' hyperthyroidism.

This clonotype has ten or more counts. The chain employs TRBV5-1 and TRBJ1-2, with D perhaps matching TRBD1 (5 bases). In germline, CDR1 is SGHRS, CDR2 YFSETQ. This CDR3 is 12 amino acids long. The V end lost 5 bases, the J end lost 2 bases, and 7 bases lay between the germline ends. The CDR3 spells CASSRDNYGYTF. In nucleotides, the CDR3 is TGCGCCAGCAGTAGGGACAACTATGGCTACACCTTC.

This clonotype showed up many times. The rearrangement links TRBV28 to TRBJ2-7, with TRBD2 matching 8 bases. V lost 3 bases to trimming and J lost 3 bases; unmatched junction nucleotides: 13. From germline, CDR1 is MDHEN and CDR2 SYDVKM. This CDR3 is built from 17 residues. The CDR3 loop is CASSFYAAGGADYEQYF. The CDR3 region has the DNA TGTGCCAGCAGTTTCTATGCAGCCGGGGGGGCGGACTACGAGCAGTACTTC.

The V gene is TRBV20-1, the J gene TRBJ2-1, with D perhaps TRBD1 or TRBD2 (5 bases each). The CDR3 sequence is 11 residues long. Germline V gene lookup returns CDR1 DFQATT and CDR2 SNEGSKA (reference sequence). CDR3 sequence reads: CRASWGSGQFF. The CDR3 DNA sequence: TGCAGGGCCTCCTGGGGGAGTGGGCAGTTCTTC.

This clonotype was counted ten times or more. The V gene is TRBV6-1, the J gene TRBJ2-3; 9 nucleotides align to TRBD2. V lost 6 bases, J lost 1 base, and 5 bases stayed unmatched. CDR3 length equals 15 residues. Germline V lookup: CDR1 MNHNS, CDR2 SASEGT. The CDR3 DNA reads TGTGCCAGCAGCTCACGACTAGCGGGCACAGATACGCAGTATTTT. This codes for CASSSRLAGTDTQYF.

There are many counts of this clonotype. The rearrangement uses TRBV15 and TRBJ2-1; tentatively, D is TRBD2 (6 bases). This CDR3 is built from 18 residues. Germline V gene sequence: CDR1 LNHNV, CDR2 YYDKDF (reference sequence). Trimming removed 3 bases from V and 3 bases from J, with 21 bases in between. The CDR3 DNA follows: TGTGCCACCAGCAGGCTTACACCGGGGACTGGGAACTACAATGAGCAGTTCTTC. Residues: CATSRLTPGTGNYNEQFF.

This clonotype was detected ten times or more. The chain couples TRBV29-1 to TRBJ2-5; 7 bases line up with TRBD1. Germline V CDR1 and CDR2: SQVTM, ANQGSEA. This CDR3 has 13 residues. J lost 1 base, V lost 1 base, and 0 bases had no gene match. CDR3 bases: TGCAGCGTTGAAGGGGACAGCCAAGAGACCCAGTACTTC. Its translation: CSVEGDSQETQYF. Full variable domain (outside the CDR3, taken from reference TRBV29-1 and TRBJ2-5): SAVISQKPSRDICQRGTSLTIQCQVDSQVTMMFWYRQQPGQSLTLIATANQGSEATYESGFVIDKFPISRPNLTFSTLTVSNMSPEDSSIYLCSVEGDSQETQYFGPGTRLLVL.

In this sample, this clonotype turned up many times. The chain is built from TRBV5-1 and TRBJ2-6; possibly TRBD2 for D (5 bases). Trimming took off 1 base at V and 0 bases at J, with 14 bases between the two ends. In germline, CDR1 is SGHRS, CDR2 YFSETQ. The CDR3 extends over 18 amino acids. The CDR3 sequence: CASSLSLAVSSGANVLTF. The DNA of the CDR3 is TGCGCCAGCAGCTTGAGTCTAGCTGTAAGCTCTGGGGCCAACGTCCTGACTTTC.

The chain links TRBV7-9 to TRBJ1-6; weak D call: TRBD1 (6 bases). Germline CDR1 SEHNR, CDR2 FQNEAQ (reference sequence). The V end was cut by 4 bases, the J end by 10 bases, with 11 bases between. The CDR3 is 13 amino acids. CDR3 amino acids: CASSYRQASPLHF. In nucleotides, the CDR3 is TGTGCCAGCAGCTACCGACAGGCCTCACCCCTCCACTTT.

The V and J genes are TRBV28 and TRBJ1-3; the match to TRBD1 covers 8 bases. V trimming: 8 bases; J trimming: 0 bases; junction bases outside the gene matches: 6. The germline gives CDR1 MDHEN, CDR2 SYDVKM. This CDR3 region has 15 residues. CDR3 bases: TGTGCCAGCGATTCCGGGACAGGCTCTGGAAACACCATATATTTT. Amino acids: CASDSGTGSGNTIYF.